This record looks at one T cell receptor beta chain sequence and its context. As yet, its antigen is unknown. The repertoire was sequenced with immunoSEQ multiplex PCR; TCRdb's copy has only in-frame clones and lacks some. In the table there are tens of thousands of clones, around 93% of which are singletons. The germline V and J ends were trimmed by 2 bases and 2 bases, with 12 bases remaining between them. The CDR3 sequence is 15 residues long. Germline V CDR1 and CDR2: KGHSH, LQKENI. The record originates from a study of human versus mouse CDR3 diversity and MHC coevolution. Turning to the study itself: Samples had between roughly 0.6 x 10^7 and 1.8 x 10^7 valid reads. Study findings and constraints: Human CDR3s averaged more deletions and insertions than mouse CDR3s. Human T cells underwent selection on more than five different MHC II alleles.

Sorting isolated naive CD4 T cells lacking CD45RO and expressing CD62L. The sample consisted of naive CD4+ T cells from blood. Regarding subset: CD45RO-negative CD62L-positive naive CD4 T cells. The receptor was derived from a person between 25 and 75 years old in good health. The chain links TRBV18 to TRBJ1-1; no clear D gene. CDR3 loop: CASSPNTARNTEAFF. Here the CDR3 DNA reads TGTGCCAGCTCACCAAACACCGCAAGAAACACTGAAGCTTTCTTT.